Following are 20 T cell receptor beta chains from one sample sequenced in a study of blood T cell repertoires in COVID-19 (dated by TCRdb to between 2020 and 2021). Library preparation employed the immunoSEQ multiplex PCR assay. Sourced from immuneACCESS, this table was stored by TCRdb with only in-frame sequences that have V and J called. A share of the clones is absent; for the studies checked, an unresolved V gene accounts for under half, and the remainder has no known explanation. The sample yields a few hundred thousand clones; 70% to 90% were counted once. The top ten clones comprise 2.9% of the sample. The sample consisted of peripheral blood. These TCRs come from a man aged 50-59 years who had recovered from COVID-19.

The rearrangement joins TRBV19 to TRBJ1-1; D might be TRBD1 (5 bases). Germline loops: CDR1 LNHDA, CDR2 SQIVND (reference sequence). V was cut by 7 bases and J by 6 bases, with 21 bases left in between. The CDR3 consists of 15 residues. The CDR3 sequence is CASIRGVNSKAEAFF. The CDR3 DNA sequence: TGTGCCAGTATCCGGGGGGTCAATAGCAAGGCTGAAGCTTTCTTT.

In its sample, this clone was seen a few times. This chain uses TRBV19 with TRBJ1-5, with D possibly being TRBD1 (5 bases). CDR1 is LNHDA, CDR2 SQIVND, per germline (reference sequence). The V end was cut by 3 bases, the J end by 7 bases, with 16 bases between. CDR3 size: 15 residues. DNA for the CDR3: TGTGCCAGTAGTATTGGGGGGGGTCGCGAACAGCCCCAGCATTTT. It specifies CASSIGGGREQPQHF.

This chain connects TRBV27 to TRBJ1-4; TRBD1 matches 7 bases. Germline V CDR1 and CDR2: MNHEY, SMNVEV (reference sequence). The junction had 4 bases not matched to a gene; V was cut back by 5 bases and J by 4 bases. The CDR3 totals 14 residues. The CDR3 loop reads CASSITGVNEKLFF. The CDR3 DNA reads TGTGCCAGCAGTATCACAGGGGTTAATGAAAAACTGTTTTTT.

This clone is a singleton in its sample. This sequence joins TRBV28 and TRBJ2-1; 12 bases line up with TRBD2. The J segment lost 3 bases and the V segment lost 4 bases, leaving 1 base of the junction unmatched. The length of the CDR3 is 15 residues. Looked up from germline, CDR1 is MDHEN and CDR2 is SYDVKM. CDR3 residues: CASSSTSGSYNEQFF. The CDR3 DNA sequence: TGTGCCAGCAGTTCGACTAGCGGGAGCTACAATGAGCAGTTCTTC.

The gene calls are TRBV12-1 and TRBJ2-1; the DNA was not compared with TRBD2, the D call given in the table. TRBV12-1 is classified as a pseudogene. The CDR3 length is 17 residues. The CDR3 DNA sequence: TGTGCCAGCAGCTTTGAGGAAGCGGGAGGTGTCTATAATGAGCAGTTCTTC. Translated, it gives CASSFEEAGGVYNEQFF.

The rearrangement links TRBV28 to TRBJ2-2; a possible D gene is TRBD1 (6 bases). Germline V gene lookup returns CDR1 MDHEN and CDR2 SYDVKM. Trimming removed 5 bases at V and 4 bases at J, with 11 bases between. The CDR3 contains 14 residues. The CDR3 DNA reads TGTGCCAGCAGTCTGAACAGGGTCACCGGGGAGCTGTTTTTT. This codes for CASSLNRVTGELFF.

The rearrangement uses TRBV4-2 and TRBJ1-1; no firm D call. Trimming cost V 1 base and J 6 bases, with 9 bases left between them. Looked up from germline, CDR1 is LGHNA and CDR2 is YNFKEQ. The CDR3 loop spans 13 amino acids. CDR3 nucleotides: TGTGCCAGCAGCCAAGTTGAGAGTTCTGAAGCTTTCTTT. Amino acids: CASSQVESSEAFF.

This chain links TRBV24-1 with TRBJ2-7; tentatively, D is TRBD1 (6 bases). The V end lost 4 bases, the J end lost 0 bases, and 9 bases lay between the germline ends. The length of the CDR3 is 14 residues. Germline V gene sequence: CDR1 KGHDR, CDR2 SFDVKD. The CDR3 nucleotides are TGTGCCACCAGTGAAGGGACAAACTCCTACGAGCAGTACTTC. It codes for CATSEGTNSYEQYF.

DNA of the CDR3: TGTGCCAGCAGCAAAGATAACAGGGACTCCTACGAGCAGTACTTC. This gives the protein CASSKDNRDSYEQYF. The chain combines TRBV21-1 with TRBJ2-7; the table's D call, TRBD1, has no DNA check behind it. TRBV21-1 is noted as a pseudogene. CDR3 length: 15 residues.

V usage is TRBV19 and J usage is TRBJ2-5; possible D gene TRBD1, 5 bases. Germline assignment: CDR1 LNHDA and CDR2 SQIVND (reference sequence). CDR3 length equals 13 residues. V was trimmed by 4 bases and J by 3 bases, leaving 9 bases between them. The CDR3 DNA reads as TGTGCCAGTAGTAGGGTCAGGGAAGAGACCCAGTACTTC. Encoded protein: CASSRVREETQYF.

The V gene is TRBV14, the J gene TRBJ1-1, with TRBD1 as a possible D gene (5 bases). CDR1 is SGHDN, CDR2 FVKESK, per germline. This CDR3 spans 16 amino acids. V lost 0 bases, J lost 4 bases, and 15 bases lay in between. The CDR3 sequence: CASSQDVWRGITEAFF. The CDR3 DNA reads TGTGCCAGCAGCCAAGACGTCTGGAGGGGTATCACTGAAGCTTTCTTT.

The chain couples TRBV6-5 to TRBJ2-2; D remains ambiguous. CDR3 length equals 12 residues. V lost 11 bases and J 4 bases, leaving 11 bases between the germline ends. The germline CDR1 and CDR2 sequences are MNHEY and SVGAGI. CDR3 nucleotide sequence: TGTGCCGGTCAACAGTTCACCGGGGAGCTGTTTTTT. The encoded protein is CAGQQFTGELFF.

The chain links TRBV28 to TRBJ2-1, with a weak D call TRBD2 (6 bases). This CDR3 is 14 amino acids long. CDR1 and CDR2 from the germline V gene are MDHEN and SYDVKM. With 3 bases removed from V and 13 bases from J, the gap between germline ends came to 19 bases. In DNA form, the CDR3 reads TGTGCCAGCAGTTTTATTAGGAGGGCCGAAATCCAGTTCTTC. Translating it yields CASSFIRRAEIQFF.

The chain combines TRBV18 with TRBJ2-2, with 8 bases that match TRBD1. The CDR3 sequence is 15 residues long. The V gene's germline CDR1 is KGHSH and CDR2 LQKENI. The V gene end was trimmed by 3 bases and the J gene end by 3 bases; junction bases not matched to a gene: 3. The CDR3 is CASSPGTGHTGELFF. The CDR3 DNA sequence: TGTGCCAGCTCACCCGGGACAGGTCACACCGGGGAGCTGTTTTTT.

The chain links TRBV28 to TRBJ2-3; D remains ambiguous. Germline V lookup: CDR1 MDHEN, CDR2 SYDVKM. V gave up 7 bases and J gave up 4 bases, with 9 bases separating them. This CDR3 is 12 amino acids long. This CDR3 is CASNHVADTQYF. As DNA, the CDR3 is TGTGCCAGCAATCACGTAGCAGATACGCAGTATTTT.

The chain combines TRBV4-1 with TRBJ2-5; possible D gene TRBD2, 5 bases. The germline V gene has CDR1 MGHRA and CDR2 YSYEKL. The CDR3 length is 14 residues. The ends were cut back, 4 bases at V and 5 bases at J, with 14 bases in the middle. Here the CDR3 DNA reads TGCGCCAGCAGCCCACTAGACACTGGGGAGACCCAGTACTTC. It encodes CASSPLDTGETQYF.

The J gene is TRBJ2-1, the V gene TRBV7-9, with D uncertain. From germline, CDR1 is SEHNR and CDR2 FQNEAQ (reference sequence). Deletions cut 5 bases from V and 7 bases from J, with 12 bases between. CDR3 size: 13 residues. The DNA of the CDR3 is TGTGCCAGCAGCCCGCCGACCGGGAATGAGCAGTTCTTC. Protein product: CASSPPTGNEQFF. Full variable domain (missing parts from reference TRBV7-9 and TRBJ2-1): DTGVSQNPRHKITKRGQNVTFRCDPISEHNRLYWYRQTLGQGPEFLTYFQNEAQLEKSRLLSDRFSAERPKGSFSTLEIQRTEQGDSAMYLCASSPPTGNEQFFGPGTRLTVL.

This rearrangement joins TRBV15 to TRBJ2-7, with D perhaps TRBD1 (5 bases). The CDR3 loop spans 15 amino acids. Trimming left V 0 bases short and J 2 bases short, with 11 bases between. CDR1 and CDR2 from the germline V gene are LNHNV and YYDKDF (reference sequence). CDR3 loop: CATSRERTRAYEQYF. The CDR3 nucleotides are TGTGCCACCAGCAGAGAAAGAACCAGGGCCTACGAGCAGTACTTC.

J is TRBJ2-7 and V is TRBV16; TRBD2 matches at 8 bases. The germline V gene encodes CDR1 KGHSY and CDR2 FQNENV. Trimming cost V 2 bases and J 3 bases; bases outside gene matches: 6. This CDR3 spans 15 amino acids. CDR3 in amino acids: CASSQQLAENYEQYF. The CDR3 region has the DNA TGTGCCAGCAGCCAACAACTAGCGGAAAACTACGAGCAGTACTTC.

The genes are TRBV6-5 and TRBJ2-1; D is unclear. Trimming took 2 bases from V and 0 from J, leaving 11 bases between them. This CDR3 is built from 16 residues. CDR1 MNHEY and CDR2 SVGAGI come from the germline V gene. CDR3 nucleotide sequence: TGTGCCAGCAGTTACAGAGCAACGAGCTCCTACAATGAGCAGTTCTTC. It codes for CASSYRATSSYNEQFF.